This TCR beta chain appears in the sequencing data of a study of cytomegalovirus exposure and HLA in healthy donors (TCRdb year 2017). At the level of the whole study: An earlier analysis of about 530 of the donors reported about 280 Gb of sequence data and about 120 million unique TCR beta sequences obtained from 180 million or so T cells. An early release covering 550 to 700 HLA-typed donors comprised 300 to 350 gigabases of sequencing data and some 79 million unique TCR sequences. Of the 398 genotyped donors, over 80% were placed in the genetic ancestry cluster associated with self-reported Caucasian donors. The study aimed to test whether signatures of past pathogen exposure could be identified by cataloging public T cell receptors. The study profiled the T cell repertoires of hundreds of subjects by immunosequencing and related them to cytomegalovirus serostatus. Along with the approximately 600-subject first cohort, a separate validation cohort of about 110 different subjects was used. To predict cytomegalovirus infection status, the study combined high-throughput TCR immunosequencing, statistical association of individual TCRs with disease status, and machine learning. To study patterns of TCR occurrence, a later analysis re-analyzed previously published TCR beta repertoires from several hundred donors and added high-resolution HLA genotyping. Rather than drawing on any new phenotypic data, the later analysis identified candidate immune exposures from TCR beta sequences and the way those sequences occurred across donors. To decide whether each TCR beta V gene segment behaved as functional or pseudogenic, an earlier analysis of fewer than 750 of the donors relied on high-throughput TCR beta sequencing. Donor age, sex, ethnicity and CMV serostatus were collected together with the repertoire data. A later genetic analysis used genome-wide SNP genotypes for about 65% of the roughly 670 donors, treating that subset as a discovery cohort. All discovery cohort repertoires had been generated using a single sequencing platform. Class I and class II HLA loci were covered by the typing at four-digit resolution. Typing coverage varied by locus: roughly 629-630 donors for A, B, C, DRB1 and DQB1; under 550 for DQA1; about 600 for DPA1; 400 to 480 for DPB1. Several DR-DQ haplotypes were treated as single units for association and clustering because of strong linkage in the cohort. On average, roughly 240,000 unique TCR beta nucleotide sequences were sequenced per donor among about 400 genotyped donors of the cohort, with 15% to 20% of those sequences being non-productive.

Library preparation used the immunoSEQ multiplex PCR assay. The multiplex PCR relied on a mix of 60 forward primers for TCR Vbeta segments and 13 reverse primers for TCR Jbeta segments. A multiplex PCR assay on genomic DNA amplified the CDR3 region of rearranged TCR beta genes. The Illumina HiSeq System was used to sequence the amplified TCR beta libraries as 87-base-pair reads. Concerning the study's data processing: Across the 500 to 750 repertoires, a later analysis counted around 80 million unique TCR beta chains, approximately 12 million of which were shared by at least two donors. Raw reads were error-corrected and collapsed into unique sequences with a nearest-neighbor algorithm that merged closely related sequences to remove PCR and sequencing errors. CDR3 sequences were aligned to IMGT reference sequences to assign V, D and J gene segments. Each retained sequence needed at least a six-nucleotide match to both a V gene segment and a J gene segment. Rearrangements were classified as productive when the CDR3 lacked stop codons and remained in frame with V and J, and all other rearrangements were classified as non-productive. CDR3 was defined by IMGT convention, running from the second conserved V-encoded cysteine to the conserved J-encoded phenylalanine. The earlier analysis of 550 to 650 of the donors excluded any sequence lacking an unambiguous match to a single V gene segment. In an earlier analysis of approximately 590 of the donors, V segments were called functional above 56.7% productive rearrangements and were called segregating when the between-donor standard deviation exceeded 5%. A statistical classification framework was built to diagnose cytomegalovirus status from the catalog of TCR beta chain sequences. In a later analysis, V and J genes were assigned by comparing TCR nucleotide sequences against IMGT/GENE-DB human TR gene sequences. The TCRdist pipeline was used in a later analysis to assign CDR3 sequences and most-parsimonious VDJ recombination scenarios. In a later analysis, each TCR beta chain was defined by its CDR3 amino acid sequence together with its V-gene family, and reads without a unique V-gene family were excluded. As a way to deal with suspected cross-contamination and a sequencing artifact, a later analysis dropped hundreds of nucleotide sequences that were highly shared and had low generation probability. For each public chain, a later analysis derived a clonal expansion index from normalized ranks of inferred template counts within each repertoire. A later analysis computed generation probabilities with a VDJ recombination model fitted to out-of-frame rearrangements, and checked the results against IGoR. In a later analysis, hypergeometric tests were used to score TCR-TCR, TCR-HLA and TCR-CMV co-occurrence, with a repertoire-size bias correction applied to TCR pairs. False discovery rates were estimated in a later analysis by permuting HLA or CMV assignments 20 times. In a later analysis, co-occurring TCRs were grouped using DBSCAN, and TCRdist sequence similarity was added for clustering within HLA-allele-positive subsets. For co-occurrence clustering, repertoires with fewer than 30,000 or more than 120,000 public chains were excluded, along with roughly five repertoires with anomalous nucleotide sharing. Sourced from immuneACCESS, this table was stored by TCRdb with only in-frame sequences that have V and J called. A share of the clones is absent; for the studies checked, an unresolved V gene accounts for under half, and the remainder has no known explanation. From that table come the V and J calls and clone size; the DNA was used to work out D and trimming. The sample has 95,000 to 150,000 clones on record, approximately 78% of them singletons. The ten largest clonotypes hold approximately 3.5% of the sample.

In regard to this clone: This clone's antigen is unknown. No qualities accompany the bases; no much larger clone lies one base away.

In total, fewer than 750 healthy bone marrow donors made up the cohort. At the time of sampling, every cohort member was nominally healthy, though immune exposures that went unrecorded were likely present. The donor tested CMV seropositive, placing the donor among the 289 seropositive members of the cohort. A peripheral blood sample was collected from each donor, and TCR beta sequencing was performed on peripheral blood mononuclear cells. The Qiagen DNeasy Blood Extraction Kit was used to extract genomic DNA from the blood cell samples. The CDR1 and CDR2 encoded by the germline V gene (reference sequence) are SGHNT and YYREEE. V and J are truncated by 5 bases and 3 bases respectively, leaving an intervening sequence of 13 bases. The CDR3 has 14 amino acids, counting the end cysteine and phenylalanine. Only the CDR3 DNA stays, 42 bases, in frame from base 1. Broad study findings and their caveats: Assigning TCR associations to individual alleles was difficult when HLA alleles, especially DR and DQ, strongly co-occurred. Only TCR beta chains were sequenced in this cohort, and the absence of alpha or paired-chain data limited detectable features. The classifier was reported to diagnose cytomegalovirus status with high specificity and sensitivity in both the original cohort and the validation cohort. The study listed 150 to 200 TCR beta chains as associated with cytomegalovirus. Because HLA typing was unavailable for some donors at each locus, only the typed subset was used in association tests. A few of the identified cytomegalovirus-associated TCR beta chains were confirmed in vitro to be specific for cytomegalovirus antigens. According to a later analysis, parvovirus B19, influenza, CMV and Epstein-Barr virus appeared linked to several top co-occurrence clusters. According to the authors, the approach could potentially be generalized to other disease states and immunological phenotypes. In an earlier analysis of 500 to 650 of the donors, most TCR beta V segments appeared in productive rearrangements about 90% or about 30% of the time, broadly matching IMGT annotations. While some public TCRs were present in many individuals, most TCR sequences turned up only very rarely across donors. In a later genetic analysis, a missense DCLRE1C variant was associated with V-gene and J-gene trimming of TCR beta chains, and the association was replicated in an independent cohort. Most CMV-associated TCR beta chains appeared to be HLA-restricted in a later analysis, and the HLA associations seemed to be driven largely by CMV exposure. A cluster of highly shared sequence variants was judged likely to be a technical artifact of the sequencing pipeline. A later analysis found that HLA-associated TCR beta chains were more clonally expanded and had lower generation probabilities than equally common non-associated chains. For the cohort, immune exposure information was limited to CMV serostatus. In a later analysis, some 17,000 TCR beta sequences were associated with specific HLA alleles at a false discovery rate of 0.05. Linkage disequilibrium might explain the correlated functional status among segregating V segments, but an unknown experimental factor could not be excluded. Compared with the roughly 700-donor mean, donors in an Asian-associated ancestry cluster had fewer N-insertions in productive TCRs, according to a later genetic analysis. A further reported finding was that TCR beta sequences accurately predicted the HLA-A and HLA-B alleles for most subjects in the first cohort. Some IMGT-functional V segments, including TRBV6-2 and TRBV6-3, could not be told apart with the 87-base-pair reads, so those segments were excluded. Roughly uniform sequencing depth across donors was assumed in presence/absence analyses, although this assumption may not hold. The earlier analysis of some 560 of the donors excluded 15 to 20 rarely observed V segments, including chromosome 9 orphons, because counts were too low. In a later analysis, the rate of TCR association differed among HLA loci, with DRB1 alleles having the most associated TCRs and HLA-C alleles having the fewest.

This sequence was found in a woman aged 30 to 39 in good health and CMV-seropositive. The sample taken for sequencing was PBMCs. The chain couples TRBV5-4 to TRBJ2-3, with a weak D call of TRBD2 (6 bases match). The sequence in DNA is TGTGCCAGCAGTCCGGTGGGGGGAACAGATACGCAGTATTTT. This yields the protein CASSPVGGTDTQYF.